The 17 T cell receptor beta chains below come from one sample, sequenced in a study of blood T cell repertoires in COVID-19. Produced via immunoSEQ multiplex PCR; TCRdb's table is partial and in-frame only. The sample has 150,000 to 200,000 clones, around 83% seen once; the top ten hold 1.5%. Sequencing was performed on peripheral blood. The receptor set was obtained from a human donor in a cohort sampled during active COVID-19.

This chain connects TRBV2 to TRBJ2-4; weak D call: TRBD2 (6 bases). The V gene lost 5 bases and the J gene lost 0 bases, with 14 bases spanning the gap. The CDR3 is 16 residues long. Germline CDR1 reads SNHLY; CDR2 reads FYNNEI. For the CDR3, the DNA is TGTGCCAGCAGTTGGGACGGGGGAATAGCCAAAAACATTCAGTACTTC. Protein sequence: CASSWDGGIAKNIQYF.

This clone is a singleton in its sample. DNA of the CDR3: TGTGCCAGCAGCTTCCCCGGACTAGCAACCTACGAGCAGTACTTC. Amino acids: CASSFPGLATYEQYF. The V gene is TRBV7-2, the J gene TRBJ2-7, with TRBD2 matching 8 bases. J lost 2 bases, V lost 3 bases, and 6 bases had no gene match. CDR1 and CDR2 (germline): SGHTA, FQGNSA. The CDR3 consists of 15 residues.

The chain carries TRBV2 and TRBJ2-1, with 8 positions matching TRBD2. Looked up from germline, CDR1 is SNHLY and CDR2 is FYNNEI. CDR3 length: 14 amino acids. J was trimmed by 7 bases and V by 6 bases; bases with no gene match: 8. The CDR3 sequence is CASRSERGGNEQFF. CDR3 DNA: TGTGCCAGCAGGAGTGAACGGGGGGGAAATGAGCAGTTCTTC.

V gene TRBV25-1 combines with J gene TRBJ2-7, with D maybe TRBD1 (7 bases). Germline assignment: CDR1 MGHDK and CDR2 SYGVNS. Trimming stripped 2 bases from V and 0 bases from J, with 20 bases between. The CDR3 is 18 residues long. DNA for the CDR3: TGTGCCAGCAGTGAAGGAGGGGGCAGCTGGCCTCGCTCCTACGAGCAGTACTTC. Translation gives CASSEGGGSWPRSYEQYF.

V and J are TRBV29-1 and TRBJ1-2; 7 bases map to TRBD1. In germline, CDR1 is SQVTM, CDR2 ANQGSEA. The CDR3 has 12 amino acids. Losses at the gene ends were 8 bases for V and 4 bases for J; bases not matched to a gene: 7. CDR3 DNA: TGCAGCTTACGACAGGGCGGCTATGGCTACACCTTC. Translating gives CSLRQGGYGYTF.

The rearrangement uses TRBV28 and TRBJ2-6; possibly TRBD1 for D (5 bases). V lost 5 bases, J lost 0 bases, and 8 bases lay in between. This CDR3 is built from 15 residues. Germline V gene data show CDR1 as MDHEN and CDR2 as SYDVKM. CDR3 residues: CASSRDSSGANVLTF. CDR3 nucleotide sequence: TGTGCCAGCAGTCGCGACAGCTCTGGGGCCAACGTCCTGACTTTC.

The genes are TRBV5-1 and TRBJ2-3, with a weak D call TRBD1 (6 bases). The CDR3 length is 14 residues. The germline gives CDR1 SGHRS, CDR2 YFSETQ. V shed 4 bases and J shed 4 bases, with 13 bases lying between them. CDR3 DNA sequence: TGCGCCAGCAGCCTACCGGGACAAGCAGATACGCAGTATTTT. Translated: CASSLPGQADTQYF.

In this sample, this clone turned up a few times. The genes are TRBV4-2 and TRBJ1-5; D gene uncertain. Germline lookup yields CDR1 LGHNA and CDR2 YNFKEQ. V lost 4 bases and J 2 bases, leaving 18 bases between the germline ends. The CDR3 is made up of 17 amino acids. In DNA form, the CDR3 reads TGTGCCAGCAGCCCCGGCCCTAGCGTCGGGGGCAATCAGCCCCAGCATTTT. Translated: CASSPGPSVGGNQPQHF.

V is TRBV28 and J is TRBJ1-5; 7 positions match TRBD1. The CDR3 covers 14 residues. CDR1 and CDR2 from the germline V gene are MDHEN and SYDVKM. Losses at the gene ends were 7 bases for V and 2 bases for J; bases not matched to a gene: 5. The CDR3 spells CASTRDSGNQPQHF. CDR3 in DNA: TGTGCCAGCACCAGGGACAGTGGCAATCAGCCCCAGCATTTT.

V usage is TRBV4-2 and J usage is TRBJ2-7, with D possibly being TRBD1 (5 bases). Germline-derived CDR1 and CDR2 are LGHNA and YNFKEQ. The CDR3 has 14 residues. Trimming shortened V by 6 bases and J by 2 bases, and 14 bases separated the two germline ends. In DNA form, the CDR3 reads TGTGCCAGCAGAAGGGTGCAGGGCCCCTACGAGCAGTACTTC. It specifies CASRRVQGPYEQYF.

The rearrangement uses TRBV5-1 and TRBJ2-2; tentatively, D is TRBD1 (6 bases). In germline, CDR1 is SGHRS, CDR2 YFSETQ. CDR3 length equals 16 residues. The V end lost 5 bases, the J end lost 0 bases, and 14 bases lay between the germline ends. CDR3 loop: CASRSPGTTNTGELFF. CDR3 nucleotides: TGCGCCAGCAGGAGCCCCGGGACAACGAACACCGGGGAGCTGTTTTTT.

The chain has TRBV5-1 and TRBJ2-7; 7 bases align to TRBD2. V gave up 4 bases and J gave up 3 bases; unmatched junction bases: 10. The germline CDR1 and CDR2 sequences are SGHRS and YFSETQ. This CDR3 is built from 15 residues. In DNA, the CDR3 is TGCGCCAGCAGCGCGGGAGTGACGCAACGCTACGAGCAGTACTTC. The encoded protein is CASSAGVTQRYEQYF.

This rearrangement joins TRBV5-8 to TRBJ2-1; D gene unclear. The CDR3 totals 12 residues. Trimming took 2 bases from V and 7 from J, leaving 7 bases between them. CDR1 is SGHTS, CDR2 YDEGEE, per germline. The CDR3 sequence is CASSFPGNEQFF. The CDR3 DNA follows: TGTGCCAGCAGCTTTCCCGGGAATGAGCAGTTCTTC.

The V gene is TRBV5-4, the J gene TRBJ2-7; 10 bases align to TRBD2. The CDR3 loop spans 14 amino acids. The germline V gene has CDR1 SGHNT and CDR2 YYREEE (reference sequence). With V trimmed by 4 bases and J by 6 bases, 7 bases remained unmatched. The CDR3 region is CASSPSLAGVEQYF. Written as DNA, the CDR3 is TGTGCCAGCAGCCCTTCCCTAGCGGGAGTCGAGCAGTACTTC. Variable domain in full (rest from reference TRBV5-4 and TRBJ2-7): ETGVTQSPTHLIKTRGQQVTLRCSSQSGHNTVSWYQQALGQGPQFIFQYYREEENGRGNFPPRFSGLQFPNYSSELNVNALELDDSALYLCASSPSLAGVEQYFGPGTRLTVT.

Concerning this clone itself: Other DNA sequences in this specimen translate into the identical CDR3. The chain combines TRBV18 with TRBJ1-5, with TRBD1 matching over 7 bases. J was trimmed by 5 bases and V by 6 bases; bases with no gene match: 4. Per germline, CDR1 KGHSH and CDR2 LQKENI. The CDR3 sequence is 13 residues long. CDR3 in amino acids: CASSPDRDQPQHF. CDR3 DNA sequence: TGTGCCAGCTCCCCAGACAGGGATCAGCCCCAGCATTTT.

The sample holds a few counts of this clone. The J gene is TRBJ1-2, the V gene TRBV2, with D unclear. CDR3 length: 13 residues. Trimming took off 4 bases at V and 4 bases at J, with 10 bases between the two ends. Germline CDR1 and CDR2: SNHLY and FYNNEI. The CDR3 loop reads CASSVSVIYGYTF. The CDR3 region has the DNA TGTGCCAGCAGTGTTTCAGTCATCTATGGCTACACCTTC.

The CDR3 DNA sequence: TGTGCCAGCTCACCCCCCAGGGGAGGAAACACCATATATTTT. Encoded protein: CASSPPRGGNTIYF. V is TRBV18 and J is TRBJ1-3; perhaps TRBD1 as D (6 bases). V lost 3 bases to trimming and J lost 4 bases, with 10 bases between them. CDR3 length: 14 amino acids. In germline, CDR1 is KGHSH, CDR2 LQKENI.